The 5 T cell receptor beta chains presented below share a single source sample, sequenced in a study of OX40 agonist ivuxolimab in advanced cancers. This table comes from immunoSEQ multiplex PCR, and its TCRdb copy is limited to in-frame clones, with some not included. The data show 94,000 or so clones, approximately 80% seen once. Sequenced here: CD4+ or CD8+ T cells sorted from blood, sampled in a trial of the OX40 agonist ivuxolimab. All receptors come from an adult with an advanced solid tumor such as melanoma, head and neck, liver or kidney cancer.

The chain links TRBV19 to TRBJ2-7, with 7 nucleotides matching TRBD2. Germline loops: CDR1 LNHDA, CDR2 SQIVND (reference sequence). V shed 5 bases, J shed 6 bases, and the junction held 7 bases outside the gene matches. This CDR3 is 13 amino acids long. This CDR3 reads CASSELAGVEQYF. The CDR3 DNA reads TGTGCCAGTAGTGAATTGGCGGGAGTCGAGCAGTACTTC.

The genes are TRBV29-1 and TRBJ1-4; D gene unclear. CDR3 length equals 13 residues. V was shortened by 0 bases and J by 5 bases, with 7 bases between the two germline ends. CDR1 and CDR2 from the germline V gene are SQVTM and ANQGSEA. The CDR3 region has the DNA TGCAGCGTTGAAGATCGCCGAAATGAAAAACTGTTTTTT. Its translation: CSVEDRRNEKLFF.

The rearrangement uses TRBV9 and TRBJ2-7; D perhaps matches TRBD1 (5 bases). V shed 0 bases and J shed 3 bases, with 13 bases lying between them. The CDR3 runs to 15 residues. Germline V gene lookup returns CDR1 SGDLS and CDR2 YYNGEE. CDR3 protein: CASSVAADNGYEQYF. For the CDR3, the DNA is TGTGCCAGCAGCGTAGCCGCGGACAATGGCTACGAGCAGTACTTC.

The V call is TRBV18, the J call TRBJ1-5; tentative D call: TRBD1 (5 bases). Germline-derived CDR1 and CDR2 are KGHSH and LQKENI. The V end was cut by 6 bases, the J end by 2 bases, with 11 bases between. This CDR3 comprises 14 residues. CDR3 DNA sequence: TGTGCCAGCTCCCCCGTAGGGGGCAATCAGCCCCAGCATTTT. This encodes CASSPVGGNQPQHF.

J is TRBJ2-2 and V is TRBV10-1, with no clear D. CDR1 is WNHNN and CDR2 is SYGVQD in the germline V gene (reference sequence). The CDR3 runs 13 residues. V was cut by 4 bases and J by 5 bases, with 8 bases left in between. The CDR3 DNA reads TGCGCCAGCAGTGGGAGTGTGACCGGGGAGCTGTTTTTT. Amino acid sequence: CASSGSVTGELFF.